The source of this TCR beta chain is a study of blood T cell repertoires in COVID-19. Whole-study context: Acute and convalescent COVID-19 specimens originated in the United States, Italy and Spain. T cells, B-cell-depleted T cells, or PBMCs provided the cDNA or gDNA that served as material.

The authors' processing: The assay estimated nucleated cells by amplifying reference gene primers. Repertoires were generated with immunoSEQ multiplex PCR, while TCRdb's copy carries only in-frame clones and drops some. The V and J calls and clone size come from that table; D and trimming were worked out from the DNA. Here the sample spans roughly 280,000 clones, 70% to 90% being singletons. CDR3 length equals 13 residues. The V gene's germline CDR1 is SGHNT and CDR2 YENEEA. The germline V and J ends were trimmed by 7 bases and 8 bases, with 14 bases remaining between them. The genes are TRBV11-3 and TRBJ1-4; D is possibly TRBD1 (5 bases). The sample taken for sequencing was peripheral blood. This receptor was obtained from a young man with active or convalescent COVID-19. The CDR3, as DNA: TGTGCCAGCACAAACGGGGCGGGGGAAAAACTGTTTTTT. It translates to CASTNGAGEKLFF. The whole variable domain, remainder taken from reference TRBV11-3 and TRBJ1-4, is EAGVVQSPRYKIIEKKQPVAFWCNPISGHNTLYWYLQNLGQGPELLIRYENEEAVDDSQLPKDRFSAERLKGVDSTLKIQPAELGDSAVYLCASTNGAGEKLFFGSGTQLSVL.